The clone carrying this TCR beta chain showed up just a few times. Its specificity is unknown. The sample belongs to a study of cytomegalovirus exposure and HLA in healthy donors. General observations from the study: It was reported that the classifier diagnosed cytomegalovirus status with high specificity and sensitivity in both the original and validation cohorts. Among TCR sequences, most were rare, though some public TCRs appeared in many donors. A list of approximately 150 TCR beta chains associated with cytomegalovirus was given.

This CDR3 has 15 amino acids. Unmatched junction bases numbered 6, after V lost 4 bases and J lost 5 bases. Germline assignment: CDR1 SGDLS and CDR2 YYNGEE. The repertoire was sequenced with immunoSEQ multiplex PCR; TCRdb's copy has only in-frame clones and lacks some. The sample holds tens of thousands of clones, 84% seen once. The sequencing sample was made of PBMCs. This sequence was found in a woman under 30 in good health and CMV-seropositive. The J gene is TRBJ2-2, the V gene TRBV9; TRBD2 matches at 9 bases. In nucleotides, the CDR3 is TGTGCCAGCAGCCCCTTAGCGGGGGAGACCGGGGAGCTGTTTTTT. As protein: CASSPLAGETGELFF.